The 21 T cell receptor beta chains given below trace back to one sample, sequenced in a study of T-cell memory formation after mild COVID-19. MiXCR was run by TCRdb on the 5' RACE reads, yielding one entry per CDR3 protein. The data show about 320,000 distinct CDR3 sequences, 14% seen once. The material sequenced was PBMCs or a T cell subset sorted from them (not recorded which). The source of these receptors is a young man who had mild COVID-19 (a few samples of this study predate the infection). Cell type and time point are not known.

This clonotype was seen a handful of times. The chain uses TRBV7-9 and TRBJ2-1; 13 bases fit TRBD2. Unmatched junction bases numbered 5, after V lost 7 bases and J lost 2 bases. Germline loops: CDR1 SEHNR, CDR2 FQNEAQ (reference sequence). This CDR3 spans 16 amino acids. CDR3 protein: CASTLTSGGTYNEQFF. Here the CDR3 DNA reads TGTGCCAGCACTCTGACTAGCGGGGGGACCTACAATGAGCAGTTCTTC.

This clonotype showed up just a few times. This chain connects TRBV7-9 to TRBJ2-5; 7 bases agree with TRBD1. The V and J ends lost 5 bases and 5 bases, in that order; junction bases with no gene match: 8. Germline CDR1 reads SEHNR; CDR2 reads FQNEAQ (reference sequence). The CDR3 spans 14 residues. CDR3 nucleotide sequence: TGTGCCAGCAGCGCCGGGACAGTGAGGGAGACCCAGTACTTC. Protein: CASSAGTVRETQYF.

Many counts were recorded for this clonotype. The chain is built from TRBV20-1 and TRBJ1-4; tentatively, D is TRBD1 (5 bases). Germline loops: CDR1 DFQATT, CDR2 SNEGSKA (reference sequence). CDR3 length equals 15 residues. With 0 bases removed from V and 3 bases from J, the gap between germline ends came to 11 bases. The CDR3: CSARDGGNANEKLFF. CDR3 DNA: TGCAGTGCTAGAGATGGGGGAAACGCTAATGAAAAACTGTTTTTT.

The sample holds a few counts of this clonotype. The chain recombines TRBV29-1 with TRBJ2-3, with unresolved D. The germline gives CDR1 SQVTM, CDR2 ANQGSEA. Trimming shortened V by 5 bases and J by 4 bases, and 16 bases separated the two germline ends. The length of the CDR3 is 14 residues. As DNA, the CDR3 is TGCAGCGTTCTCTTGCCTCCCGGATCAGATACGCAGTATTTT. Its translation is CSVLLPPGSDTQYF.

This clonotype was detected a few times. J is TRBJ2-1 and V is TRBV7-9; D possibly corresponds to TRBD2 (6 bases). The V and J ends lost 0 bases and 1 base respectively, with 10 bases between them. Germline V gives CDR1 SEHNR, CDR2 FQNEAQ (reference sequence). The CDR3 runs 16 residues. CDR3 nucleotides: TGTGCCAGCAGCTTAGCTCTAGCGTGGTCCTACAATGAGCAGTTCTTC. It translates to CASSLALAWSYNEQFF.

This clonotype has only a few counts. CDR3 amino acids: CASSIYLGTGGSTDTQYF. The CDR3 region has the DNA TGTGCCAGCAGCATCTACCTCGGGACAGGGGGTAGCACAGATACGCAGTATTTT. This chain joins TRBV7-2 and TRBJ2-3; 11 nucleotides line up with TRBD1. CDR1 SGHTA and CDR2 FQGNSA come from the germline V gene. J gave up 0 bases and V 5 bases, and 10 bases lay outside the gene matches. CDR3 size: 18 residues.

V is TRBV5-1 and J is TRBJ2-5; TRBD1 matches at 7 bases. Germline values: CDR1 SGHRS, CDR2 YFSETQ. This CDR3 is built from 15 residues. With V trimmed by 4 bases and J by 0 bases, 6 bases remained unmatched. CDR3 protein: CASSRRQGDQETQYF. As DNA, the CDR3 is TGCGCCAGCAGCCGGAGACAGGGCGACCAAGAGACCCAGTACTTC. Filled out from reference TRBV5-1 and TRBJ2-5, the complete variable domain reads KAGVTQTPRYLIKTRGQQVTLSCSPISGHRSVSWYQQTPGQGLQFLFEYFSETQRNKGNFPGRFSGRQFSNSRSEMNVSTLELGDSALYLCASSRRQGDQETQYFGPGTRLLVL.

This clonotype was seen more than once but under ten times. The chain employs TRBV6-2 or TRBV6-3 and TRBJ2-7, with D perhaps matching TRBD2 (5 bases). The CDR3 length is 11 residues. V shed 2 bases and J shed 6 bases, with 5 bases lying between them. The V gene's germline CDR1 is MNHEY and CDR2 SVGEGT. The CDR3 sequence is CASSYAGEQYF. CDR3 DNA sequence: TGTGCCAGCAGTTACGCGGGCGAGCAGTACTTC.

The V and J genes are TRBV29-1 and TRBJ2-2; perhaps D is TRBD1 or TRBD2 (5 bases each). Germline V gene data show CDR1 as SQVTM and CDR2 as ANQGSEA. V was trimmed by 5 bases and J by 0 bases, leaving 10 bases between them. The CDR3 consists of 14 residues. CDR3 coding DNA: TGCAGCGTTAGAGGGGCGTCGAACACCGGGGAGCTGTTTTTT. Translating it yields CSVRGASNTGELFF.

This clonotype qualifies as medium-sized. The rearrangement uses TRBV6-2 or TRBV6-3 and TRBJ2-5; D remains ambiguous. CDR3 length: 15 residues. Trimming took off 5 bases at V and 2 bases at J, with 15 bases between the two ends. From germline, CDR1 is MNHEY and CDR2 SVGEGT. This chain's CDR3 is CASSAGTSDQETQYF. DNA of the CDR3: TGTGCCAGCAGTGCCGGCACCAGTGATCAAGAGACCCAGTACTTC.

This clonotype was picked up a small number of times. This chain connects TRBV6-5 to TRBJ1-2; 8 bases map to TRBD1. V was pared by 2 bases and J by 4 bases, with 9 bases of the junction left unmatched. The CDR3 loop spans 16 amino acids. Germline CDR1 is MNHEY and CDR2 is SVGAGI. CDR3 sequence reads: CASSYRTGWDSYGYTF. The CDR3 DNA reads as TGTGCCAGCAGTTACAGGACAGGGTGGGATAGCTATGGCTACACCTTC.

To note about this clonotype: A read error is possible here, since a much larger clone lies one base away. The chain couples TRBV6-2 or TRBV6-3 to TRBJ1-5; D is perhaps TRBD1 (6 bases). Per germline, CDR1 MNHEY and CDR2 SVGEGT. V was trimmed by 6 bases and J by 1 base, leaving 10 bases between them. This CDR3 has 14 residues. CDR3 nucleotides: TGTGCCAGCAGACTACAGGGAAGCAATCAGCCCCAGCATTTT. Amino acids: CASRLQGSNQPQHF.

The chain has TRBV7-9 and TRBJ2-1; tentatively, D is TRBD2 (6 bases). The CDR3 totals 13 residues. CDR1 is SEHNR and CDR2 is FQNEAQ in the germline V gene (reference sequence). V was shortened by 2 bases and J by 9 bases, with 11 bases between the two germline ends. In DNA, the CDR3 is TGTGCCAGCAGCTTAATTTCGCGGGGTGAGCAGTTCTTC. Translated: CASSLISRGEQFF.

This chain links TRBV11-1 with TRBJ1-1; D gene ambiguous. The germline CDR1 and CDR2 sequences are SGHAT and FQDESV (reference sequence). The CDR3 length is 12 residues. Trimming took off 5 bases at V and 6 bases at J, with 10 bases between the two ends. CDR3 DNA: TGTGCCAGCAGCGAGCCAGCGGCTGAAGCTTTCTTT. This sequence encodes CASSEPAAEAFF.

The chain links TRBV5-1 to TRBJ2-7; D is possibly TRBD1 (6 bases). CDR1 SGHRS and CDR2 YFSETQ come from the germline V gene. Trimming took off 0 bases at V and 5 bases at J, with 9 bases between the two ends. The CDR3 covers 13 residues. As DNA, the CDR3 is TGCGCCAGCAGCTTGGACAGGGTTCACGAGCAGTACTTC. Translated: CASSLDRVHEQYF.

The rearrangement joins TRBV4-3 to TRBJ2-2, with D perhaps matching TRBD1 or TRBD2 (5 bases each). CDR1 and CDR2 (germline): LGHNA, YSLEER. CDR3 length: 15 residues. V lost 0 bases to trimming and J lost 4 bases, with 9 bases between them. The CDR3 nucleotides read TGCGCCAGCAGCCAAGATCTGGGACCCACCGGGGAGCTGTTTTTT. Its translation: CASSQDLGPTGELFF.

This clonotype was counted a few times. This chain connects TRBV28 to TRBJ2-1; 12 bases line up with TRBD1. Looked up from germline, CDR1 is MDHEN and CDR2 is SYDVKM. The CDR3 loop spans 16 amino acids. J gave up 10 bases and V 6 bases, and 13 bases lay outside the gene matches. CDR3 amino acids: CASSSPGTGGEKEQFF. The CDR3 DNA is TGTGCCAGCAGCAGTCCCGGGACAGGGGGCGAGAAGGAGCAGTTCTTC. Combining the CDR3 with reference TRBV28 and TRBJ2-1 gives the whole variable domain DVKVTQSSRYLVKRTGEKVFLECVQDMDHENMFWYRQDPGLGLRLIYFSYDVKMKEKGDIPEGYSVSREKKERFSLILESASTNQTSMYLCASSSPGTGGEKEQFFGPGTRLTVL.

V gene TRBV5-5 combines with J gene TRBJ1-5; D may be TRBD1 (5 bases). Trimming cost V 0 bases and J 0 bases, with 16 bases left between them. Germline assignment: CDR1 SGHKS and CDR2 YYEKEE (reference sequence). CDR3 length: 18 amino acids. CDR3 in amino acids: CASSLGIGTPDSNQPQHF. The CDR3, as DNA: TGTGCCAGCAGCTTGGGTATCGGGACTCCCGATAGCAATCAGCCCCAGCATTTT.

The chain is built from TRBV12-3 or TRBV12-4 and TRBJ1-1, with a tentative D call TRBD1 (5 bases). This CDR3 comprises 14 residues. The V end lost 3 bases, the J end lost 1 base, and 9 bases lay between the germline ends. The CDR3 sequence: CASSFEQANTEAFF. The CDR3 DNA follows: TGTGCCAGCAGTTTTGAACAGGCGAACACTGAAGCTTTCTTT.

V gene TRBV5-1 combines with J gene TRBJ1-1, with D perhaps TRBD1 (5 bases). The CDR3 has 14 residues. V lost 4 bases and J 1 base, leaving 11 bases between the germline ends. Germline V lookup: CDR1 SGHRS, CDR2 YFSETQ. The DNA of the CDR3 is TGCGCCAGCAGCCTGAGTACAGGGAACACTGAAGCTTTCTTT. Residues: CASSLSTGNTEAFF. The full variable domain, its missing parts supplied by reference TRBV5-1 and TRBJ1-1, is KAGVTQTPRYLIKTRGQQVTLSCSPISGHRSVSWYQQTPGQGLQFLFEYFSETQRNKGNFPGRFSGRQFSNSRSEMNVSTLELGDSALYLCASSLSTGNTEAFFGQGTRLTVV.

About this clonotype: Given a much more abundant clone one base away, this may be a read error. The genes are TRBV12-3 or TRBV12-4 and TRBJ2-7; D is uncertain. V was pared by 4 bases and J by 4 bases, with 14 bases between. The CDR3 length is 14 residues. The CDR3 is CASSSQDGDYEQYF. CDR3 bases: TGTGCCAGCAGTTCGCAGGACGGAGATTACGAGCAGTACTTC.